This T cell receptor (beta chain) was documented in a study of blood T cells in healthy people across ages. Study-wide context: Using template switching, researchers captured about one barcoded beta molecule for each two T cells.

Study conclusions and caveats: The long-lived group displayed more naive CD4+ cells, plus higher diversity, than the aged donors did. The recorded TCR beta diversity per million T cells decreased in a roughly linear manner with age.

On this clonotype: What it recognizes is unknown.

With a J-beta primer mix and a sample-barcoded 5' primer, a second PCR ran about 7 to 11 cycles. CDR3-containing paired-end reads numbered at least 2.5 million in each sample. TCRdb re-called the 5' RACE reads with MiXCR, one entry per CDR3 protein. The sample includes over 600,000 distinct CDR3 sequences, around 45% of them seen just once. This CDR3 has 11 amino acids. Germline V gene lookup returns CDR1 MNHNS and CDR2 SASEGT. The V and J ends lost 6 bases and 5 bases respectively, with 6 bases between them. The source is a man aged 80 or over in good health. Source material: blood. The chain is built from TRBV6-1 and TRBJ2-3, with D unresolved. Written as DNA, the CDR3 is TGTGCCAGCAGCTGGAAAGATACGCAGTATTTT. This gives the protein CASSWKDTQYF.